Included here is one T cell receptor beta chain sequence, with context. This record belongs to a study of blood T cell repertoires in COVID-19. In the study overall: Acute-phase and convalescent COVID-19 samples originated in the United States, Italy and Spain.

Original processing notes: Reference gene primer amplification gave estimated nucleated cell counts. Clones were read by immunoSEQ multiplex PCR, and TCRdb kept only the in-frame ones, dropping some. V and J calls and clone size are those listed in that table; D and trimming were worked out from the DNA. The table records more than 90,000 clones, about 92% of them present only once. This receptor was identified in a man in his fifties with active COVID-19. Sequencing was performed on peripheral blood.

The CDR3 nucleotides read TGTGCCAGCAGCCCAAACAGGGGACAGGGTGGCGGCTACACCTTC. Residues: CASSPNRGQGGGYTF. V is TRBV7-8 and J is TRBJ1-2; 9 nucleotides match TRBD1. V was pared by 5 bases and J by 8 bases, with 12 bases of the junction left unmatched. The CDR3 has 15 residues. Germline lookup yields CDR1 SGHVS and CDR2 FQNEAQ.